Listed below are T cell receptor beta chains from one sample, sequenced in a study of T cells in Graves' hyperthyroidism and ophthalmopathy. TCRdb ran MiXCR on the multiplex PCR reads and lists one entry per CDR3 protein. Here the sample spans about 840,000 distinct CDR3 sequences, more than 30% being singletons. The sequenced material came from blood. All receptors derive from a man between 18 and 35 years old with Graves' hyperthyroidism. Both conserved end residues are part of each CDR3.

TRBV9	TRBJ1-1	CASSVDSAETEAFF
TRBV4-1	TRBJ2-5	CASSHDAGEETQYF
TRBV9	TRBJ2-5	CASSVRGAYQETQYF
TRBV7-9	TRBJ1-2	CASSEDSGIRDRYGYTF
TRBV24-1	TRBJ2-5	CATSDRGQETQYF
TRBV29-1	TRBJ2-7	CSAQRDRGSGEQYF
TRBV12-3/TRBV12-4	TRBJ1-2	CASRGSDARGYTF
TRBV5-6	TRBJ2-6	CASSLSEGHSSGANVLTF
TRBV24-1	TRBJ2-6	CATSDPGSGANVLTF
TRBV19	TRBJ1-1	CASSTGHTEAFF
TRBV6-1	TRBJ2-2	CASRPTSTNTGELFF
TRBV24-1	TRBJ1-5	CATSAGGSQPQHF
TRBV7-9	TRBJ1-5	CASRSSQGNQPQHF
TRBV16	TRBJ1-2	CANLAGNYGYTF
TRBV9	TRBJ1-1	CASSPPRTANTEAFF
TRBV6-5	TRBJ2-5	CASSYSGGNQETQYF
TRBV7-8	TRBJ2-7	CASSLQGPVGSEQYF
TRBV5-1	TRBJ2-7	CASSLNSAYEQYF
TRBV9	TRBJ1-5	CASTPGQGFNQPQHF
TRBV15	TRBJ2-2	CATGREGHTGELFF
TRBV10-3	TRBJ2-7	CAISGQGLYKQYF
TRBV7-6	TRBJ2-2	CASTGLAGEGTGELFF
TRBV11-2	TRBJ2-7	CASSLDAGQGFWQYF
TRBV4-1	TRBJ1-1	CASSHPGETVTEAFF
TRBV12-5	TRBJ2-2	CASGVGVGELFF
TRBV7-6	TRBJ1-2	CASSPSPQGLYGYTF
TRBV3-1	TRBJ2-5	CASSPGGLAAQETQYF
TRBV6-1	TRBJ1-1	CASSENRVLTEAFF
TRBV7-2	TRBJ1-6	CASSLRGHADNSPLHF
TRBV6-5	TRBJ1-5	CASSEIPGNQPQHF
TRBV29-1	TRBJ1-1	CSVDLRNTEAFF
TRBV2	TRBJ1-6	CASSDSKDLSSYNSPLHF
TRBV12-3/TRBV12-4	TRBJ1-6	CASSLDRGRQMDNSPLHF
TRBV7-9	TRBJ1-1	CASSHGTGALNEAFF
TRBV29-1	TRBJ2-3	CSVVGTEGTDTQYF
TRBV19	TRBJ2-7	CASSMGTAGGLYEQYF
TRBV12-3/TRBV12-4	TRBJ1-1	CASSLQGREAFF
TRBV12-3/TRBV12-4	TRBJ2-5	CASSLGVGQYF